The 11 T cell receptor beta chains given below trace back to one sample, sequenced in a study of blood T cell repertoires in COVID-19. The assay was immunoSEQ multiplex PCR, and TCRdb's table has in-frame clones only and misses some. Of over 200,000 clones in the sample, roughly 87% are singletons; the top ten hold under 2.5%. Sequenced sample: peripheral blood. These receptors all stem from a man aged 35 to 55 with active or convalescent COVID-19.

The CDR3 sequence: CASSFRREGRTDTQYF. DNA of the CDR3: TGTGCCAGCAGTTTTCGACGGGAGGGACGCACAGATACGCAGTATTTT. This chain joins TRBV28 and TRBJ2-3; 8 nucleotides agree with TRBD2. This CDR3 is built from 16 residues. V shed 3 bases, J shed 1 base, and the junction held 6 bases outside the gene matches. Germline V gene lookup returns CDR1 MDHEN and CDR2 SYDVKM.

The rearrangement joins TRBV5-1 to TRBJ2-1; D is perhaps TRBD2 (6 bases). The V gene's germline CDR1 is SGHRS and CDR2 YFSETQ. Between the trimmed V and J ends, which lost 1 base and 6 bases, there was a span of 17 bases. This CDR3 comprises 16 residues. The CDR3 DNA reads as TGCGCCAGCAGCTTGTTTGAACGGGAGAATTCCAATGAGCAGTTCTTC. Translation gives CASSLFERENSNEQFF.

V gene TRBV7-9 combines with J gene TRBJ1-1, with D perhaps matching TRBD1 (6 bases). CDR1 is SEHNR, CDR2 FQNEAQ, per germline (reference sequence). CDR3 length equals 15 residues. Trimming stripped 6 bases from V and 1 base from J, with 15 bases between. The CDR3 nucleotides are TGTGCCAGCAGTCATCAGGGGACCCAGAACACTGAAGCTTTCTTT. It codes for CASSHQGTQNTEAFF.

The J gene is TRBJ2-5, the V gene TRBV5-5; tentative D call: TRBD2 (6 bases). CDR3 length equals 12 residues. Germline CDR1 and CDR2: SGHKS and YYEKEE (reference sequence). V was shortened by 8 bases and J by 5 bases, with 13 bases between the two germline ends. The CDR3 loop is CASGGIGETQYF. The CDR3 DNA reads TGTGCCAGTGGGGGGATCGGGGAGACCCAGTACTTC. Full variable domain (outside the CDR3, taken from reference TRBV5-5 and TRBJ2-5): DAGVTQSPTHLIKTRGQQVTLRCSPISGHKSVSWYQQVLGQGPQFIFQYYEKEERGRGNFPDRFSARQFPNYSSELNVNALLLGDSALYLCASGGIGETQYFGPGTRLLVL.

The V call is TRBV7-9, the J call TRBJ1-6; maybe TRBD1 (6 bases). Trimming pared 10 bases from V and 10 bases from J, leaving 20 bases between. The length of the CDR3 is 14 residues. Germline assignment: CDR1 SEHNR and CDR2 FQNEAQ (reference sequence). CDR3 DNA sequence: TGTGCCACCCAGATTACAGGGAATGAATCACCCCTCCACTTT. This codes for CATQITGNESPLHF.

This chain links TRBV28 with TRBJ1-4; TRBD1 matches at 8 bases. V lost 5 bases, J lost 11 bases, and 10 bases stayed unmatched. CDR3 length equals 14 residues. Germline values: CDR1 MDHEN, CDR2 SYDVKM. The CDR3 bases are TGTGCCAGCAGTACCCGGACAGGGTTGGGGAAACTGTTTTTT. Protein sequence: CASSTRTGLGKLFF.

The rearrangement uses TRBV6-5 and TRBJ1-2; D is possibly TRBD1 (6 bases). CDR3 length equals 11 residues. V was clipped by 7 bases and J by 4 bases, with 7 bases between them. Germline CDR1 MNHEY, CDR2 SVGAGI. CDR3 DNA: TGTGCCAGCACGGACAGCTATGGCTACACCTTC. Its translation is CASTDSYGYTF.

The chain carries TRBV4-2 and TRBJ1-6; TRBD1 matches at 7 bases. The V gene end was trimmed by 0 bases and the J gene end by 6 bases; junction bases not matched to a gene: 5. The CDR3 consists of 16 residues. From germline, CDR1 is LGHNA and CDR2 YNFKEQ. CDR3 DNA sequence: TGTGCCAGCAGCCAAGAGGGGACAGCTTTTAATTCACCCCTCCACTTT. Its translation is CASSQEGTAFNSPLHF.

The chain joins TRBV18 to TRBJ1-3, with 7 bases aligning to TRBD1. This CDR3 region has 17 residues. With V trimmed by 1 base and J by 0 bases, 6 bases remained unmatched. CDR1 and CDR2 (germline): KGHSH, LQKENI. CDR3 loop: CASSPLRDSRSGNTIYF. CDR3 sequence (DNA): TGTGCCAGCTCACCACTTCGGGACAGCCGCTCTGGAAACACCATATATTTT.

V gene TRBV28 combines with J gene TRBJ1-1; possibly TRBD1 for D (5 bases). The germline V and J ends were trimmed by 8 bases and 3 bases, with 16 bases remaining between them. Germline V gene data show CDR1 as MDHEN and CDR2 as SYDVKM. The CDR3 sequence is 14 residues long. The CDR3 loop is CASRYRNRYTEAFF. For the CDR3, the DNA is TGTGCCAGCCGTTACAGGAACCGTTACACTGAAGCTTTCTTT. Full variable domain (remainder filled in from reference TRBV28 and TRBJ1-1): DVKVTQSSRYLVKRTGEKVFLECVQDMDHENMFWYRQDPGLGLRLIYFSYDVKMKEKGDIPEGYSVSREKKERFSLILESASTNQTSMYLCASRYRNRYTEAFFGQGTRLTVV.

The rearrangement links TRBV5-6 to TRBJ1-2; tentatively, D is TRBD1 (5 bases). This CDR3 is 15 amino acids long. Trimming stripped 4 bases from V and 4 bases from J, with 17 bases between. CDR1 is SGHDT and CDR2 is YYEEEE in the germline V gene. CDR3 in amino acids: CASSPRSIGAYGYTF. For the CDR3, the DNA is TGTGCCAGCAGCCCCCGGTCGATAGGGGCCTATGGCTACACCTTC.